This T cell receptor (beta chain) derives from a study of blood T cell repertoires in COVID-19. Across the study: PBMCs, B-cell-depleted T cells, or T cells provided the cDNA or gDNA that made up the material.

Per the study methods: By means of reference gene primer amplification, nucleated cell counts were estimated. TCRdb keeps only in-frame clones here, not all; method: immunoSEQ multiplex PCR. The V and J calls and clone size are taken from that table; D and trimming were inferred from the DNA. Altogether 450,000 to 600,000 clones are present, roughly 87% being singletons, with the ten largest covering about 0.65%. Ages ranged from about 18 to 89 years, with residence in 24 US areas. Germline CDR1 LNHDA, CDR2 SQIVND (reference sequence). The CDR3 is 14 residues long. Trimming shortened V by 7 bases and J by 6 bases, and 17 bases separated the two germline ends.

The source of this sequence is a woman aged 18-35 years who had recovered from COVID-19. This chain joins TRBV19 and TRBJ2-3; tentatively, D is TRBD1 (6 bases). Input material: PBMCs or T cells enriched from blood (not recorded which). This CDR3 reads CASKGLGTRDTQYF. In DNA, the CDR3 is TGTGCCAGTAAGGGTCTGGGGACACGCGATACGCAGTATTTT.